This T cell receptor beta chain stems from a study of response to subunit inactivated influenza vaccine. MiXCR, run by TCRdb on the RT-PCR reads, gives a single entry per CDR3 protein. The sample lists about 540,000 distinct CDR3 sequences, roughly 23% occurring once. This clonotype was observed a few times. The CDR3 covers 14 residues. These data were also reused for a study on T cells expressing NK-cell markers. From that paper: Libraries used 5'RACE template switching adding universal primer site and UMIs. Underlying the TCR beta repertoires were sorted CD3+CD56+NKG2C+, CD3+CD56+NKG2C- and CD3+CD56-NKG2C+ T cells. Eight donors were sequenced, of whom seven were HCMV-seropositive, while the remaining one was HCMV-seronegative. Of CD8+ T cells, about 1.0-8% belonged to dominant NKG2C+ clonotypes in five or six donors. Where a few donors were concerned, these clonotypes also led the CD3+CD56-NKG2C+ fraction.

This TCR was recovered from a man aged 50 or older who received an inactivated influenza vaccine. The sample was CD4+ T cells sorted from PBMCs, taken approximately 13 days after vaccination. The chain has TRBV21-1 and TRBJ2-3. TRBV21-1 is reported as a pseudogene. This CDR3 reads CASSKDWLGDTQYF. The CDR3 nucleotides read TGTGCCAGCAGCAAAGATTGGTTAGGCGATACGCAGTATTTT.